These 13 T cell receptor beta chains were sequenced from one sample in a study of T cell repertoires in cytomegalovirus infection. In TCRdb, the reads were re-called with MiXCR into one record per CDR3 protein. Among around 490,000 distinct CDR3 sequences listed, approximately 25% were seen once. The sample taken for sequencing was PBMCs. The receptor source for this set is a human donor in good health (CMV status not recorded). Some clones in this sample may be carry-over from other donors' samples.

The chain joins TRBV10-3 to TRBJ1-3; 7 bases are shared with TRBD1. CDR1 and CDR2 (germline): ENHRY, SYGVKD. CDR3 size: 15 residues. J lost 2 bases, V lost 6 bases, and 7 bases had no gene match. CDR3 coding DNA: TGTGCCATCAGCGCCCCGGACAGGCCTGGAAACACCATATATTTT. Translating gives CAISAPDRPGNTIYF.

In this sample, this clonotype turned up a few times. The chain combines TRBV19 with TRBJ2-1, with D possibly being TRBD2 (5 bases). Germline V gene sequence: CDR1 LNHDA, CDR2 SQIVND (reference sequence). Trimming left V 8 bases short and J 6 bases short, with 11 bases between. The CDR3 is made up of 12 amino acids. The CDR3 region has the DNA TGTGCCAGTCTAGCCACAGCCAATGAGCAGTTCTTC. It is translated as CASLATANEQFF.

The chain combines TRBV6-2 or TRBV6-3 with TRBJ2-1; tentative D call: TRBD2 (5 bases). Germline V gene lookup returns CDR1 MNHEY and CDR2 SVGEGT. V gave up 6 bases and J gave up 7 bases, with 16 bases separating them. The CDR3 is 14 residues long. CDR3 coding DNA: TGTGCCAGCAGCCAAACTAGGCTGAGGAATGAGCAGTTCTTC. As protein: CASSQTRLRNEQFF.

There are many counts of this clonotype. The gene calls are TRBV7-2 and TRBJ1-4, with TRBD1 matching over 7 bases. CDR3 length: 16 amino acids. The J segment lost 0 bases and the V segment lost 5 bases, leaving 6 bases of the junction unmatched. The V gene's germline CDR1 is SGHTA and CDR2 FQGNSA. The CDR3 DNA follows: TGTGCCAGCAGCGCAACAGGGGTTTCAACTAATGAAAAACTGTTTTTT. Residues: CASSATGVSTNEKLFF.

This clonotype was observed a handful of times. The V call is TRBV7-3, the J call TRBJ2-7; D gene unclear. V was pared by 5 bases and J by 4 bases, with 15 bases between. Germline CDR1 and CDR2: SGHTA and FQGTGA. The CDR3 is 14 residues long. The CDR3 reads CASSLGPPFYEQYF. CDR3 sequence (DNA): TGTGCCAGCAGCCTCGGGCCTCCCTTTTACGAGCAGTACTTC.

This clonotype was detected a few times. The CDR3 DNA sequence: TGTGCCAGCAGTTTATACTCCCCGCGGCTGGAGACCCAGTACTTC. Translated: CASSLYSPRLETQYF. This chain links TRBV27 with TRBJ2-5, with unresolved D. The V gene's germline CDR1 is MNHEY and CDR2 SMNVEV (reference sequence). This CDR3 has 15 residues. The ends were cut back, 1 base at V and 5 bases at J, with 14 bases in the middle.

In its sample, this clonotype ranks as medium-sized (0.01 to 0.1%). The chain couples TRBV14 to TRBJ2-1; 8 bases match TRBD2. Unmatched junction bases numbered 7, after V lost 4 bases and J lost 5 bases. The CDR3 runs to 15 residues. CDR1 and CDR2 from the germline V gene are SGHDN and FVKESK. CDR3 in amino acids: CASSPTQTSDNEQFF. The DNA of the CDR3 is TGTGCCAGCAGCCCCACCCAGACTAGCGACAATGAGCAGTTCTTC.

CDR3 nucleotide sequence: TGTGCCAGCAGTTACAGGGGTGTTCACGAAAAACTGTTTTTT. Its translation: CASSYRGVHEKLFF. The chain carries TRBV2 and TRBJ1-4; 7 bases match TRBD1. Losses at the gene ends were 5 bases for V and 8 bases for J; bases not matched to a gene: 8. Per germline, CDR1 SNHLY and CDR2 FYNNEI. The CDR3 is 14 residues long.

CDR3 region: CSVTTTSSSHEQYF. CDR3 DNA: TGCAGCGTGACCACGACTAGTTCTTCCCACGAGCAGTACTTC. The genes are TRBV29-1 and TRBJ2-7, with D perhaps TRBD2 (6 bases). Germline V CDR1 and CDR2: SQVTM, ANQGSEA. V gave up 6 bases and J gave up 5 bases, with 20 bases separating them. This CDR3 contains 14 residues.

Comments on this clonotype: The junction differs from germline at one of its ends, possibly a read error. The rearrangement links TRBV20-1 to TRBJ1-2; TRBD1 is a possible D gene (6 bases). Germline lookup yields CDR1 DFQATT and CDR2 SNEGSKA (reference sequence). The CDR3 runs to 12 residues. The CDR3 DNA follows: TGCAGTGCTCTTACCGTACAGGGAGGGTGCGCCTTC. Amino acids: CSALTVQGGCAF.

This clonotype was counted many times. The rearrangement joins TRBV7-8 to TRBJ1-1; D is perhaps TRBD1 (6 bases). The germline V gene has CDR1 SGHVS and CDR2 FQNEAQ. CDR3 size: 14 residues. The V gene lost 5 bases and the J gene lost 4 bases, with 14 bases spanning the gap. The CDR3 is CASSDRDISTEAFF. CDR3 nucleotide sequence: TGTGCCAGCAGCGATAGGGACATCTCCACTGAAGCTTTCTTT.

Written as DNA, the CDR3 is TGTGCCAGCAGTCCCTCCTCAGCGGGAGTCTACGAGCAGTACGTC. Amino acids: CASSPSSAGVYEQYV. This chain uses TRBV28 with TRBJ2-7, with 8 positions matching TRBD2. CDR1 and CDR2 from the germline V gene are MDHEN and SYDVKM. After removal of 5 bases from V and 3 bases from J, the junction contained 9 bases not matched to a gene. The length of the CDR3 is 15 residues.

The J gene is TRBJ2-1, the V gene TRBV27; D may correspond to TRBD1 or TRBD2 (5 bases each). The V end lost 2 bases, the J end lost 2 bases, and 10 bases lay between the germline ends. The CDR3 consists of 15 residues. Per germline, CDR1 MNHEY and CDR2 SMNVEV (reference sequence). The CDR3 DNA reads TGTGCCAGCAGTTTAGCCAGGGACCCCTACAATGAGCAGTTCTTC. It translates to CASSLARDPYNEQFF.